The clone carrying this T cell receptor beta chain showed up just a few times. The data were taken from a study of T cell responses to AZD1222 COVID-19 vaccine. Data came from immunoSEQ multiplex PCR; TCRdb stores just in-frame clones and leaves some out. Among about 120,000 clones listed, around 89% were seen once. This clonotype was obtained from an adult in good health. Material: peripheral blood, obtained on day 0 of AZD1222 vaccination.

CDR3 sequence (DNA): TGTGCCAGTAGTATCGGGACCGAGCAGTACTTC. This translates into CASSIGTEQYF. This chain joins TRBV19 and TRBJ2-7; D might be TRBD1 or TRBD2, each matching 5 bases. The CDR3 consists of 11 residues. Germline V CDR1 and CDR2: LNHDA, SQIVND (reference sequence). The V gene lost 3 bases and the J gene lost 6 bases, with 6 bases spanning the gap.